This T cell receptor beta chain was found in a study of blood T cells in healthy people across ages. Whole-study results and caveats: Changes seen in expanded clonotypes were possibly confounded by donor CMV status left unknown. TCR beta diversity was tightly associated with the proportion of naive T cells.

This clonotype appeared a few times. No antigen is known for it. Caucasian individuals from Russia who were healthy and aged 6 to 90 acted as donors. CDR3 length equals 13 residues. V was trimmed by 2 bases and J by 3 bases, leaving 7 bases between them. CDR1 LNHDA and CDR2 SQIVND come from the germline V gene (reference sequence). The authors ran a second PCR of 7 to 11 cycles using a sample-barcoded 5' primer and a J-beta primer mix. MiXCR was run by TCRdb on the 5' RACE reads, yielding one entry per CDR3 protein. The sample has about 1.5 million distinct CDR3 sequences; roughly 43% are singletons. The receptor's source is a woman younger than 35 in good health. This chain connects TRBV19 to TRBJ1-1; D gene unclear. The sample comprised blood. This CDR3 is CASSILWYTEAFF. CDR3 DNA: TGTGCCAGTAGTATACTCTGGTACACTGAAGCTTTCTTT.